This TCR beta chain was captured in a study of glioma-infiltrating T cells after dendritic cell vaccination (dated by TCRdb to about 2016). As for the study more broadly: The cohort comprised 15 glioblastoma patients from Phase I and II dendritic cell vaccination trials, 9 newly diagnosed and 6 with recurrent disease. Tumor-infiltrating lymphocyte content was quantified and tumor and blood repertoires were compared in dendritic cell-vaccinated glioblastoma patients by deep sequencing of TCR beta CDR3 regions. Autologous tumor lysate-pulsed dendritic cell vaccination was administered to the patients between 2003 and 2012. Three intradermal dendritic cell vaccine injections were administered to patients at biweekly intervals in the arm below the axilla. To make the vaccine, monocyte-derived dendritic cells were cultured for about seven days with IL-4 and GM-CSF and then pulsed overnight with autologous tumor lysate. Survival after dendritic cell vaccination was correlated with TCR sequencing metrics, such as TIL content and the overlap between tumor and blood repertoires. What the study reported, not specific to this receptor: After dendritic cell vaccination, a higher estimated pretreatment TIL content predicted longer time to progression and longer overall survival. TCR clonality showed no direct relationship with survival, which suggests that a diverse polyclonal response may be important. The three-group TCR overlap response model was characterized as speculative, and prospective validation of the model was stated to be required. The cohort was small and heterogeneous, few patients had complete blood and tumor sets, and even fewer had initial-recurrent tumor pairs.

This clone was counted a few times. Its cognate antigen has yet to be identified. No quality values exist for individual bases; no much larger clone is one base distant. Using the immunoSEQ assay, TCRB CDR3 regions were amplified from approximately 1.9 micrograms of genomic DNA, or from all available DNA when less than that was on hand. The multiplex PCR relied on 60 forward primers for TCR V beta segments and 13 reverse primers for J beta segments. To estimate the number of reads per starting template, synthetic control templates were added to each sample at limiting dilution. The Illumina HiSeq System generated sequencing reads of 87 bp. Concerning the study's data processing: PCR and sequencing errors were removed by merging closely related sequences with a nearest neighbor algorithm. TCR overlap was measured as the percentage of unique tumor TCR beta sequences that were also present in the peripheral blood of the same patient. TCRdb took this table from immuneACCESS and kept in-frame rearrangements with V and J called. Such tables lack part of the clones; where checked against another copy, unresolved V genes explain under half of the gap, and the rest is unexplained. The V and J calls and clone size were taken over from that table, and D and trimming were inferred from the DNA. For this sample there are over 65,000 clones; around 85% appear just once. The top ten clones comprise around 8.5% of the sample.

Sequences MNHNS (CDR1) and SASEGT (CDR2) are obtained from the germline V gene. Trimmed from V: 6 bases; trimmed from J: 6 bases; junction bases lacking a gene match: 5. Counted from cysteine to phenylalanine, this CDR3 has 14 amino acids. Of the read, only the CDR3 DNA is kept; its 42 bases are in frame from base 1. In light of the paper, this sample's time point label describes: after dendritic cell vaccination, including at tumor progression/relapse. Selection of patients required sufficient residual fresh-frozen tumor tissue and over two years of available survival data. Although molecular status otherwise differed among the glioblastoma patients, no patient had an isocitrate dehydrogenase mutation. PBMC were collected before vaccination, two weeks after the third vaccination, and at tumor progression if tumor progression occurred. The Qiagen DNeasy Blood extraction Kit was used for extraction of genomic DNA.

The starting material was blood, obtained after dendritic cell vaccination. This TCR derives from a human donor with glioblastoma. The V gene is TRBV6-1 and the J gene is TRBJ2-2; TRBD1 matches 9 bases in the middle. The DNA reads TGTGCCAGCAGAGGGACAGGGATTGCCGGGGAGCTGTTTTTT. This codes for CASRGTGIAGELFF.